These T cell receptor beta chains were read from a single sample in a study of technical replicates of blood from a handful of donors. Profiling relied on immunoSEQ multiplex PCR, and the TCRdb table lists in-frame clones only, not all of them. The table has almost 65,000 clones, approximately 86% seen once. The sequenced sample was PBMCs. The origin of the receptors is a human donor in good health. Some clones in this sample may be carry-over from other donors' samples. CDR3s include the opening cysteine and the closing phenylalanine or tryptophan. A D gene is named only where the DNA matches it firmly. Not all rows give a size; the values are once, few, many and, for expanded clones, a class.

J: TRBJ1-2; size: few; V: TRBV7-9; D: .; DNA: TGTGCCAGCAGCTTGGGCCCCAGGGTGTTTAGCTACACCTTC; CDR3: CASSLGPRVFSYTF
J: TRBJ1-2; size: .; V: TRBV5-6; D: .; DNA: TGTGCCAGCAGCCCGGGGGGCCAGGATGGGACCGATTATGGCTACACCTTC; CDR3: CASSPGGQDGTDYGYTF
J: TRBJ2-1; size: .; V: TRBV5-1; D: .; DNA: TGCGCCAGCAGCTTGGGCAGGGTTACCTACAATGAGCAGTTCTTC; CDR3: CASSLGRVTYNEQFF
J: TRBJ2-3; size: .; V: TRBV29-1; D: TRBD2; DNA: TGCAGCGTCGCCGGGACTAGCGGGATACTTAGCACAGATACGCAGTATTTT; CDR3: CSVAGTSGILSTDTQYF
J: TRBJ2-7; size: .; V: TRBV7-8; D: .; DNA: TGTGCCAGCAGCCCACGGGGGAGGTACGAGCAGTACTTC; CDR3: CASSPRGRYEQYF
J: TRBJ2-2; size: .; V: TRBV5-1; D: TRBD2; DNA: TGCGCCAGCAGCTTGGAGAGGAGCGAGCGGGGGGGCACCGGGGAGCTGTTTTTT; CDR3: CASSLERSERGGTGELFF
J: TRBJ1-2; size: .; V: TRBV27; D: .; DNA: TGTGCCAGCAGTTTCGGCGGGGGATATGGCTACACCTTC; CDR3: CASSFGGGYGYTF
J: TRBJ2-7; size: .; V: TRBV7-9; D: .; DNA: TGTGCCAGCAGCTTACGCCAGGGGAGGGCCGAGCAGTACTTC; CDR3: CASSLRQGRAEQYF
J: TRBJ2-7; size: .; V: TRBV30; D: TRBD1; DNA: TGTCCGAGGCAAAAAAAGGGGACAGACATCGAGCAGTACTTC; CDR3: CPRQKKGTDIEQYF
J: TRBJ2-3; size: .; V: TRBV5-6; D: .; DNA: TGTGCCAGCAGCTTGGTAGTCACCACAGATACGCAGTATTTT; CDR3: CASSLVVTTDTQYF